The 26 T cell receptor beta chains reported below all come from one sample, sequenced in a study of cytomegalovirus exposure and HLA in healthy donors. PCR employed 60 Vbeta and 13 Jbeta primers. TCRdb's copy holds only in-frame clones and misses some; the assay was immunoSEQ multiplex PCR. This sample carries about 140,000 clones, with less than 3.5% going to the ten biggest clones. Input material: PBMCs. The receptors derive from a middle-aged man in good health and CMV-seronegative.

The chain carries TRBV5-4 and TRBJ1-1; D is ambiguous. With 0 bases removed from V and 1 base from J, the gap between germline ends came to 7 bases. The germline CDR1 and CDR2 sequences are SGHNT and YYREEE (reference sequence). The CDR3 extends over 14 amino acids. DNA of the CDR3: TGTGCCAGCAGCTTGGCCAGGAAGAACACTGAAGCTTTCTTT. Its protein is CASSLARKNTEAFF.

The chain recombines TRBV10-3 with TRBJ2-1, with TRBD2 matching 8 bases. The CDR3 is 14 amino acids. V lost 6 bases, J lost 8 bases, and 9 bases stayed unmatched. In germline, CDR1 is ENHRY, CDR2 SYGVKD. Here the CDR3 DNA reads TGTGCCATCAGCTCCGGGACTAGGGGCGATGAGCAGTTCTTC. As protein: CAISSGTRGDEQFF.

CDR3 sequence: CASSAGQGEANTEAFF. CDR3 nucleotides: TGTGCCAGCAGCGCCGGACAGGGGGAAGCGAACACTGAAGCTTTCTTT. The V gene is TRBV11-3, the J gene TRBJ1-1, with 10 bases aligning to TRBD1. Per germline, CDR1 SGHNT and CDR2 YENEEA. The ends lost 5 bases at V and 1 base at J; junction bases unmatched: 7. The CDR3 runs 16 residues.

V and J are TRBV2 and TRBJ1-6, with D perhaps TRBD1 (6 bases). Germline V gene lookup returns CDR1 SNHLY and CDR2 FYNNEI. The CDR3 runs 16 residues. Between the trimmed V and J ends, which lost 2 bases and 9 bases, there was a span of 17 bases. In nucleotides, the CDR3 is TGTGCCAGCAGTGAACCTCCGGGACACTTAGGTTCACCCCTCCACTTT. Amino acids: CASSEPPGHLGSPLHF.

The rearrangement links TRBV27 to TRBJ1-1; possible D gene TRBD1, 5 bases. Trimming stripped 6 bases from V and 2 bases from J, with 10 bases between. Germline V gene lookup returns CDR1 MNHEY and CDR2 SMNVEV (reference sequence). This CDR3 spans 13 amino acids. The CDR3 reads CASRQGPNTEAFF. The CDR3 nucleotides are TGTGCCAGCAGGCAGGGTCCCAACACTGAAGCTTTCTTT.

The chain combines TRBV5-5 with TRBJ2-7, with D possibly TRBD2 on 6 matching bases. The germline gives CDR1 SGHKS, CDR2 YYEKEE (reference sequence). With 0 bases removed from V and 9 bases from J, the gap between germline ends came to 10 bases. The CDR3 runs to 12 residues. This CDR3 is CASSLDGGRQYF. CDR3 bases: TGTGCCAGCAGCTTGGACGGAGGGAGGCAGTACTTC.

The chain links TRBV7-9 to TRBJ2-7; TRBD2 is a possible D gene (5 bases). Trimming left V 5 bases short and J 3 bases short, with 8 bases between. There are 12 residues in the CDR3. CDR1 and CDR2 (germline): SEHNR, FQNEAQ (reference sequence). CDR3 in DNA: TGTGCCAGCAGCCCGGGGAGCTACGAGCAGTACTTC. It specifies CASSPGSYEQYF.

The chain combines TRBV9 with TRBJ1-5; D remains unclear. Trimming pared 1 base from V and 0 bases from J, leaving 5 bases between. The CDR3 runs to 14 residues. Germline V gene lookup returns CDR1 SGDLS and CDR2 YYNGEE. CDR3 in DNA: TGTGCCAGCAGCGTATCAGATAGCAATCAGCCCCAGCATTTT. Encoded protein: CASSVSDSNQPQHF.

The chain carries TRBV4-1 and TRBJ2-5; the D gene is possibly TRBD2 (6 bases). The end of the DNA fits TRBJ2-7 better, so the J call may be wrong. The CDR3 consists of 16 residues. From germline, CDR1 is MGHRA and CDR2 YSYEKL. In nucleotides, the CDR3 is TGCGCCAGCAGCCAAGCTCCGGGACTTGCGACCTACGAGCAGTACTTC. This codes for CASSQAPGLATYEQYF.

With regard to this clone: The same CDR3 arises from other DNA sequences in this sample as well. The CDR3 sequence: CASSSGDRGLVNYGYTF. The CDR3 bases are TGTGCCAGCAGCTCCGGGGACAGGGGTTTAGTTAACTATGGCTACACCTTC. The chain joins TRBV7-2 to TRBJ1-2; 10 bases are a match to TRBD1. Trimming cost V 4 bases and J 1 base; bases outside gene matches: 9. Germline-derived CDR1 and CDR2 are SGHTA and FQGNSA. The CDR3 has 17 residues.

The V and J genes are TRBV19 and TRBJ1-1, with TRBD1 matching over 7 bases. With 2 bases clipped from V and 3 bases from J, the junction kept 3 bases outside the gene matches. Germline V gene lookup returns CDR1 LNHDA and CDR2 SQIVND (reference sequence). The CDR3 loop spans 14 amino acids. In DNA, the CDR3 is TGTGCCAGTAGTATACAGGGGGGCCACACTGAAGCTTTCTTT. Amino acids: CASSIQGGHTEAFF.

The chain has TRBV7-2 and TRBJ1-5, with a tentative D call TRBD1 (6 bases). Trimming removed 0 bases from V and 7 bases from J, with 13 bases in between. CDR1 is SGHTA and CDR2 is FQGNSA in the germline V gene. The CDR3 sequence is 15 residues long. The CDR3 region is CASSLALQGYQPQHF. The DNA of the CDR3 is TGTGCCAGCAGCTTAGCTCTACAGGGTTACCAGCCCCAGCATTTT.

The J gene is TRBJ2-2, the V gene TRBV7-2; TRBD2 is a possible D gene (6 bases). Germline V gene lookup returns CDR1 SGHTA and CDR2 FQGNSA. Trimming left V 3 bases short and J 4 bases short, with 12 bases between. The CDR3 has 15 amino acids. The CDR3 protein is CASSFVGGVTGELFF. The CDR3 nucleotides read TGTGCCAGCAGCTTTGTGGGGGGTGTCACCGGGGAGCTGTTTTTT.

The chain joins TRBV18 to TRBJ2-7, with 7 bases matching TRBD1. V lost 4 bases, J lost 3 bases, and 9 bases stayed unmatched. This CDR3 has 15 residues. Looked up from germline, CDR1 is KGHSH and CDR2 is LQKENI. CDR3 DNA sequence: TGTGCCAGCTCACGAGAACAGGGGAGCAACTACGAGCAGTACTTC. Translation: CASSREQGSNYEQYF.

The chain recombines TRBV2 with TRBJ1-1; 8 bases are shared with TRBD1. The trim removed 5 bases at V and 10 bases at J, leaving 9 bases unmatched. Germline V gives CDR1 SNHLY, CDR2 FYNNEI. This CDR3 has 13 residues. This CDR3 is CASSWDRSPVAFF. In DNA form, the CDR3 reads TGTGCCAGCAGTTGGGACAGGAGCCCCGTAGCTTTCTTT. Based on the CDR3 plus reference TRBV2 and TRBJ1-1, the full variable domain is EPEVTQTPSHQVTQMGQEVILRCVPISNHLYFYWYRQILGQKVEFLVSFYNNEISEKSEIFDDQFSVERPDGSNFTLKIRSTKLEDSAMYFCASSWDRSPVAFFGQGTRLTVV.

The chain links TRBV15 to TRBJ2-3; 9 bases line up with TRBD2. The V and J ends lost 4 bases and 3 bases, in that order; junction bases with no gene match: 8. The CDR3 sequence is 16 residues long. Germline CDR1 is LNHNV and CDR2 is YYDKDF (reference sequence). The CDR3 here is CATSTGRGGGTDTQYF. DNA of the CDR3: TGTGCCACCAGCACCGGGCGGGGGGGTGGTACAGATACGCAGTATTTT.

This chain connects TRBV2 to TRBJ1-5; 7 bases agree with TRBD1. Germline trimming cut 5 bases from V and 4 bases from J; bases unmatched to any gene: 14. Per germline, CDR1 SNHLY and CDR2 FYNNEI. The CDR3 length is 17 residues. DNA of the CDR3: TGTGCCAGCAGTCGGGGAGCCAGACAGGGACGAAATCAGCCCCAGCATTTT. This gives the protein CASSRGARQGRNQPQHF.

The chain is built from TRBV6-6 and TRBJ1-4; 7 bases align to TRBD1. Germline V gene sequence: CDR1 MNHNY, CDR2 SVGAGI (reference sequence). Germline trimming cut 6 bases from V and 5 bases from J; bases unmatched to any gene: 6. The CDR3 length is 14 residues. In nucleotides, the CDR3 is TGTGCCAGCAGAATGGCAGGGGGGAATGAAAAACTGTTTTTT. Protein sequence: CASRMAGGNEKLFF.

The rearrangement uses TRBV7-8 and TRBJ1-1; TRBD1 might be the D (5 bases). The CDR3 runs to 14 residues. The germline V gene has CDR1 SGHVS and CDR2 FQNEAQ. Trimming took 3 bases from V and 3 from J, leaving 11 bases between them. The CDR3, as DNA: TGTGCCAGCAGCTTGTCAGGGAAGGACACTGAAGCTTTCTTT. Translated, it gives CASSLSGKDTEAFF.

V and J are TRBV7-9 and TRBJ2-5; 7 positions agree with TRBD2. This CDR3 spans 13 amino acids. J was trimmed by 4 bases and V by 1 base; bases with no gene match: 0. Germline V gives CDR1 SEHNR, CDR2 FQNEAQ (reference sequence). The CDR3 spells CASSLGGGETQYF. CDR3 bases: TGTGCCAGCAGCTTAGGGGGGGGAGAGACCCAGTACTTC.

The chain links TRBV19 to TRBJ2-3, with a tentative D call TRBD2 (6 bases). V dropped 8 bases and J dropped 2 bases, with 14 bases sitting between them. This CDR3 contains 14 residues. Germline CDR1 reads LNHDA; CDR2 reads SQIVND (reference sequence). CDR3: CASGLAGFTDTQYF. CDR3 nucleotide sequence: TGTGCCAGTGGGCTCGCGGGATTCACAGATACGCAGTATTTT.

The chain has TRBV12-5 and TRBJ2-2; 9 bases are shared with TRBD2. CDR3 size: 17 residues. After removal of 3 bases from V and 6 bases from J, the junction contained 11 bases not matched to a gene. Germline V gene sequence: CDR1 LGHNT, CDR2 FRNRAP. CDR3 DNA: TGTGCTAGTGGTTTAACTAGCGGGTCTATACCGTCCGGGGAGCTGTTTTTT. Translating gives CASGLTSGSIPSGELFF.

This chain connects TRBV6-1 to TRBJ1-5; D is possibly TRBD1 (5 bases). Trimming removed 7 bases at V and 5 bases at J, with 6 bases between. This CDR3 region has 11 residues. Germline CDR1 MNHNS, CDR2 SASEGT. The CDR3 nucleotides are TGTGCCAGCAAAGGGGATCAGCCCCAGCATTTT. It codes for CASKGDQPQHF.

The chain is built from TRBV19 and TRBJ1-2, with unresolved D. The CDR3 covers 14 residues. Germline values: CDR1 LNHDA, CDR2 SQIVND (reference sequence). Trimming removed 6 bases at V and 5 bases at J, with 16 bases between. CDR3 sequence: CASRPAGIKYGYTF. CDR3 sequence (DNA): TGTGCCAGTAGACCGGCGGGGATCAAGTATGGCTACACCTTC.

The chain employs TRBV19 and TRBJ1-5; tentative D call: TRBD1 (5 bases). The CDR3 is 15 amino acids. V was trimmed by 4 bases and J by 0 bases, leaving 10 bases between them. The germline V gene has CDR1 LNHDA and CDR2 SQIVND (reference sequence). The CDR3 region is CASSTTAYSNQPQHF. DNA of the CDR3: TGTGCCAGTAGTACGACAGCTTATAGCAATCAGCCCCAGCATTTT.

V usage is TRBV12-5 and J usage is TRBJ1-5; tentative D call: TRBD1 (5 bases). The CDR3 spans 13 residues. Per the germline V gene, CDR1 is LGHNT and CDR2 is FRNRAP. Trimming pared 5 bases from V and 4 bases from J, leaving 9 bases between. CDR3 amino acids: CASGPDINQPQHF. The CDR3 bases are TGTGCTAGTGGTCCGGACATAAATCAGCCCCAGCATTTT.